Listed below are T cell receptor beta chains from one sample, sequenced in a study of PD-L1 blockade in urothelial cancer. Using immunoSEQ multiplex PCR, the repertoire was profiled, and TCRdb retains in-frame clones only, with some absent. Of some 50,000 clones in the sample, about 85% are singletons; the top ten hold 1.9%. The sample was PBMCs, taken around atezolizumab (anti-PD-L1) treatment. These receptor sequences come from a man in his fifties with urothelial cancer. Each CDR3 is given with its conserved first and last residue. D genes are given only for firm matches. The size field is filled for only some rows; it gives once, few, many or a size class.

j_call clone_size cdr3_length d_call v_call cdr3_aa cdr3_nt
TRBJ2-4 NA 10 NA TRBV20-1 CSAGAYIQYF TGCAGTGCTGGGGCATACATTCAGTACTTC
TRBJ1-2 NA 16 TRBD1 TRBV7-2 CASSPHLSGQMQGYTF TGTGCCAGCAGCCCGCACCTATCGGGACAGATGCAGGGCTACACCTTC
TRBJ2-1 NA 18 TRBD1 TRBV19 CASSTLISGTGRKSEQFF TGTGCCAGTAGTACACTGATATCCGGGACAGGGAGAAAGAGTGAGCAGTTCTTC
TRBJ2-6 NA 19 TRBD1 TRBV11-2 CASSNFGQGSLSGANVLTF TGTGCCAGCAGCAATTTTGGACAGGGTTCTTTATCTGGGGCCAACGTCCTGACTTTC
TRBJ1-1 few 13 NA TRBV7-2 CASSLVGDTEAFF TGTGCCAGCAGCTTAGTAGGGGACACTGAAGCTTTCTTT
TRBJ2-2 NA 17 TRBD2 TRBV9 CASSVGGTGGGTGELFF TGTGCCAGCAGCGTAGGTGGAACGGGAGGGGGGACCGGGGAGCTGTTTTTT
TRBJ1-2 NA 13 NA TRBV19 CASSPGPGGGYTF TGTGCCAGTAGTCCTGGGCCCGGAGGTGGCTACACCTTC
TRBJ2-7 NA 15 TRBD1 TRBV27 CASRKDRVPHYEQYF TGTGCCAGCAGGAAAGACAGGGTACCGCACTACGAGCAGTACTTC
TRBJ1-6 many 17 NA TRBV27 CASSLGGLKSYNSPLHF TGTGCCAGCAGTTTAGGAGGGCTTAAATCCTATAATTCACCCCTCCACTTT
TRBJ2-7 NA 16 NA TRBV28 CASSSLTGGLAYEQYF TGTGCCAGCAGTTCGTTGACTGGGGGCCTAGCTTACGAGCAGTACTTC
TRBJ2-3 NA 16 NA TRBV11-3 CASSLEASPPTDTQYF TGTGCCAGCAGCTTAGAAGCTAGTCCCCCCACAGATACGCAGTATTTT
TRBJ1-5 NA 16 TRBD1 TRBV2 CASSGRQGGGGQPQHF TGTGCCAGCAGTGGTCGACAGGGGGGCGGGGGTCAGCCCCAGCATTTT
TRBJ2-3 NA 15 NA TRBV10-1 CASSESRTQTDTQYF TGCGCCAGCAGTGAGTCGAGGACACAGACAGATACGCAGTATTTT
TRBJ2-7 NA 15 NA TRBV5-1 CASSPLGGGVDEQYF TGCGCCAGCAGTCCACTGGGTGGCGGGGTGGACGAGCAGTACTTC
TRBJ2-5 NA 14 TRBD1 TRBV28 CASSRDRFQETQYF TGTGCCAGCAGCCGGGACAGGTTCCAAGAGACCCAGTACTTC
TRBJ2-6 NA 16 NA TRBV5-1 CASSLAGGTGANVLTF TGCGCCAGCAGCTTGGCCGGGGGTACTGGGGCCAACGTCCTGACTTTC
TRBJ2-1 NA 15 TRBD1 TRBV11-2 CASSDGQVGRNEQFF TGTGCCAGCAGCGATGGACAGGTTGGTCGCAATGAGCAGTTCTTC
TRBJ2-7 NA 15 TRBD1 TRBV5-6 CASSFAGTANYEQYF TGTGCCAGCAGCTTCGCCGGGACAGCGAACTACGAGCAGTACTTC
TRBJ2-1 NA 14 TRBD2 TRBV10-2 CASRTSGSDGEQFF TGCGCCAGCAGGACTAGCGGGAGTGATGGTGAGCAGTTCTTC
TRBJ2-7 NA 16 NA TRBV9 CASSGDPGMSSYEQYF TGTGCCAGCAGCGGCGATCCGGGGATGAGCTCCTACGAGCAGTACTTC
TRBJ1-2 NA 11 NA TRBV2 CASRALPGYTF TGTGCCAGCAGAGCCCTCCCGGGCTACACCTTC
TRBJ1-5 NA 15 TRBD1 TRBV5-5 CASSSLDRVNQPQHF TGTGCCAGCAGCTCGTTAGACAGGGTGAATCAGCCCCAGCATTTT
TRBJ1-2 NA 10 NA TRBV30 CACPELHYTF TGTGCCTGTCCTGAGTTGCACTACACCTTC
TRBJ2-3 NA 19 TRBD2 TRBV27 CASSPQIAGTSGSTDTQYF TGTGCCAGCAGTCCCCAAATAGCCGGGACTAGCGGGAGCACAGATACGCAGTATTTT
TRBJ2-1 NA 16 NA TRBV27 CASSLPTGGGRNEQFF TGTGCCAGCAGCTTACCTACAGGGGGGGGGAGAAATGAGCAGTTCTTC
TRBJ1-1 NA 14 NA TRBV6-1 CASNVRQANTEAFF TGTGCCAGCAACGTTCGACAGGCGAACACTGAAGCTTTCTTT
TRBJ2-3 few 17 NA TRBV4-1 CASSREISGIRTDTQYF TGCGCCAGCAGCCGTGAGATCTCTGGTATCCGTACAGATACGCAGTATTTT
TRBJ2-3 NA 15 TRBD2 TRBV10-1 CASSRLAGGTDTQYF TGCGCCAGCAGTAGACTAGCGGGGGGCACAGATACGCAGTATTTT
TRBJ2-1 NA 12 NA TRBV9 CASSVAESEQFF TGTGCCAGCAGCGTAGCTGAGAGTGAGCAGTTCTTC
TRBJ1-2 NA 15 TRBD1 TRBV28 CASSLPGQGNYGYTF TGTGCCAGCAGTTTACCGGGACAGGGGAACTATGGCTACACCTTC
TRBJ2-7 NA 14 TRBD1 TRBV6-5 CASRKTGRRVEQYF TGTGCCAGCAGGAAGACAGGGCGCCGCGTCGAGCAGTACTTC
TRBJ1-3 NA 13 NA TRBV5-4 CASSYISGNTIYF TGTGCCAGCAGTTACATCTCTGGAAACACCATATATTTT
TRBJ2-3 NA 17 NA TRBV6-1 CASSEGGGRRGTDTQYF TGTGCCAGCAGTGAAGGGGGGGGGCGGAGGGGCACAGATACGCAGTATTTT